Presented here are 15 T cell receptor beta chains from one specimen sequenced in a study of regulatory T cells in long-lasting Graves disease. With iRepertoire HTBI primers and Arm-PCR of CDR3 regions, TCR beta libraries were built. TCRdb reprocessed the multiplex PCR reads via MiXCR and lists one record per CDR3 protein. The sample has more than 350,000 distinct CDR3 sequences, approximately 22% seen once. Time point noted: persistent/refractory GD, antithyroid drugs over 5 years with positive TRAb. RNA extracted from PBMCs served as the sequencing template. Sequencing was performed on peripheral blood mononuclear cells (PBMCs), taken when the disease was refractory, from a patient treated with antithyroid drugs. These receptors were taken from a female donor with Graves disease.

This clonotype was counted a few times. This chain joins TRBV6-1 and TRBJ1-4, with D uncertain. The CDR3 covers 15 residues. Germline V gene sequence: CDR1 MNHNS, CDR2 SASEGT. V was pared by 6 bases and J by 5 bases, with 16 bases between. CDR3 nucleotide sequence: TGTGCCAGCAGCACTTATTTCGGGCCGAATGAAAAACTGTTTTTT. This codes for CASSTYFGPNEKLFF.

Many counts were recorded for this clonotype. This chain joins TRBV28 and TRBJ1-1; no clear D. The CDR3 length is 11 residues. The V end was cut by 3 bases, the J end by 4 bases, with 3 bases between. Germline V gene data show CDR1 as MDHEN and CDR2 as SYDVKM. This CDR3 reads CASSFFTEAFF. CDR3 bases: TGTGCCAGCAGTTTCTTCACTGAAGCTTTCTTT.

The CDR3, as DNA: TGTGCCAGCAGCCCGAACATGGGAGGAAACACCATATATTTT. This gives the protein CASSPNMGGNTIYF. The rearrangement uses TRBV5-5 and TRBJ1-3; D call uncertain. This CDR3 spans 14 amino acids. Between the trimmed V and J ends, which lost 4 bases and 4 bases, there was a span of 12 bases. CDR1 and CDR2 (germline): SGHKS, YYEKEE (reference sequence).

J is TRBJ1-2 and V is TRBV5-5; D remains ambiguous. This CDR3 is built from 15 residues. CDR1 and CDR2 from the germline V gene are SGHKS and YYEKEE (reference sequence). Trimming pared 0 bases from V and 2 bases from J, leaving 11 bases between. In nucleotides, the CDR3 is TGTGCCAGCAGCTTGGGAAGGGCAGCCAACTATGGCTACACCTTC. This codes for CASSLGRAANYGYTF.

This clonotype was seen many times. The J gene is TRBJ2-7, the V gene TRBV20-1, with D tentatively TRBD2 (6 bases). V lost 4 bases and J 0 bases, leaving 16 bases between the germline ends. The CDR3 is 15 amino acids. Germline V lookup: CDR1 DFQATT, CDR2 SNEGSKA (reference sequence). The CDR3 nucleotides read TGCAGTGCTAATCTCGGGACTGCCGACTCCTACGAGCAGTACTTC. Protein sequence: CSANLGTADSYEQYF.

This clonotype was seen a few times. The chain combines TRBV28 with TRBJ1-1, with D uncertain. This CDR3 region has 16 residues. Trimming cost V 6 bases and J 1 base, with 18 bases left between them. Germline V gene lookup returns CDR1 MDHEN and CDR2 SYDVKM. This chain's CDR3 is CASSPWATIPNTEAFF. In DNA, the CDR3 is TGTGCCAGCAGCCCCTGGGCCACTATACCGAACACTGAAGCTTTCTTT.

The V gene is TRBV20-1, the J gene TRBJ1-1; TRBD1 matches 7 bases. The CDR3 length is 12 residues. Germline CDR1 is DFQATT and CDR2 is SNEGSKA (reference sequence). V dropped 5 bases and J dropped 3; count of bases not matched to a gene: 3. The CDR3 is CSAPGQDTEAFF. DNA for the CDR3: TGCAGTGCTCCCGGACAGGACACTGAAGCTTTCTTT.

This clonotype was counted a few times. The chain combines TRBV9 with TRBJ2-5; tentatively, D is TRBD1 or TRBD2 (7 bases each). Trimming removed 4 bases from V and 5 bases from J, with 15 bases in between. This CDR3 is built from 14 residues. The germline V gene encodes CDR1 SGDLS and CDR2 YYNGEE. CDR3 DNA: TGTGCCAGCAGCCTACAGGGGAGGGAGGAGACCCAGTACTTC. This gives the protein CASSLQGREETQYF.

CDR3 sequence: CSAPRQGSEQFF. Written as DNA, the CDR3 is TGCAGTGCTCCAAGACAGGGGAGTGAGCAGTTCTTC. The rearrangement uses TRBV20-1 and TRBJ2-1; TRBD1 matches at 8 bases. J was trimmed by 9 bases and V by 5 bases; bases with no gene match: 6. The CDR3 is 12 residues long. Per germline, CDR1 DFQATT and CDR2 SNEGSKA (reference sequence).

The J gene is TRBJ2-7, the V gene TRBV4-1; no firm D call. The V end was cut by 1 base, the J end by 5 bases, with 6 bases between. CDR1 is MGHRA, CDR2 YSYEKL, per germline. The CDR3 consists of 12 residues. The CDR3 loop reads CASSQGWDEQYF. The DNA of the CDR3 is TGCGCCAGCAGCCAAGGATGGGACGAGCAGTACTTC.

The count of this clonotype is one. One junction end disagrees with the germline gene, perhaps due to a read error. CDR3 sequence: CASSPGLAGEPYKQYF. As DNA, the CDR3 is TGTGCCAGCAGTCCGGGACTAGCGGGAGAACCCTACAAGCAGTACTTC. The chain links TRBV7-2 to TRBJ2-7, with 14 positions matching TRBD2. The CDR3 totals 16 residues. The germline gives CDR1 SGHTA, CDR2 FQGNSA.

In this sample, this clonotype turned up a few times. The chain couples TRBV3-1 to TRBJ2-3; D tentatively fits TRBD1 or TRBD2 (5 bases each). CDR3 length equals 13 residues. Germline V gene data show CDR1 as LGHDT and CDR2 as YNNKEL (reference sequence). V was shortened by 4 bases and J by 4 bases, with 9 bases between the two germline ends. The CDR3 coding sequence is TGTGCCAGCAGCCTCGGGACCCCAGATACGCAGTATTTT. Translated, it gives CASSLGTPDTQYF.

This clonotype was observed a few times. This chain links TRBV7-9 with TRBJ1-5; possibly TRBD1 for D (6 bases). V shed 1 base and J shed 9 bases, with 13 bases lying between them. The CDR3 extends over 14 amino acids. CDR1 and CDR2 (germline): SEHNR, FQNEAQ (reference sequence). The chain's CDR3 is CASSLGGGDGPQHF. In nucleotides, the CDR3 is TGTGCCAGCAGCTTAGGAGGGGGGGACGGGCCCCAGCATTTT.

This clonotype was detected ten times or more. V usage is TRBV28 and J usage is TRBJ1-1; 8 positions match TRBD1. Germline CDR1 reads MDHEN; CDR2 reads SYDVKM. V shed 0 bases, J shed 2 bases, and the junction held 2 bases outside the gene matches. This CDR3 is built from 15 residues. As DNA, the CDR3 is TGTGCCAGCAGTTTATGGACAGGGGCTAACACTGAAGCTTTCTTT. It yields the protein CASSLWTGANTEAFF.

This clonotype was observed at least ten times. This chain's CDR3 is CASSPTGTSYEQYF. The CDR3 bases are TGTGCCAGCAGCCCCACAGGGACCTCCTACGAGCAGTACTTC. The chain employs TRBV7-9 and TRBJ2-7, with D perhaps TRBD1 (6 bases). Germline V CDR1 and CDR2: SEHNR, FQNEAQ (reference sequence). This CDR3 spans 14 amino acids. The V and J ends lost 5 bases and 0 bases respectively, with 11 bases between them.